This T cell receptor beta chain was recovered during a study of OX40 agonist ivuxolimab in advanced cancers. Study overall: Patients in dose escalation had liver, melanoma, kidney or head and neck cancers. Treatment received earlier with anti-PD-1, anti-PD-L1 or anti-CTLA-4 agents was allowed, and approximately 40% had some.

Systemic immunosuppression or autoimmune disease history was grounds to exclude patients. Clones were read by immunoSEQ multiplex PCR, and TCRdb kept only the in-frame ones, dropping some. The repertoire holds around 40,000 clones, 75% to 90% seen once, with roughly 0.55% in the top ten. This CDR3 spans 13 amino acids. The germline V gene has CDR1 MNHEY and CDR2 SVGAGI. The germline V and J ends were trimmed by 5 bases and 10 bases, with 17 bases remaining between them. Sequenced here: CD4+ or CD8+ T cells sorted from blood, sampled in a trial of the OX40 agonist ivuxolimab. This receptor was obtained from an adult with an advanced solid tumor such as melanoma, head and neck, liver or kidney cancer. V is TRBV6-5 and J is TRBJ1-2; maybe TRBD1 (5 bases). CDR3 amino acids: CASSGGTYPFYTF. The CDR3 coding sequence is TGTGCCAGCAGTGGTGGGACCTATCCCTTCTACACCTTC.